Listed here are 25 T cell receptor beta chains from one sample, sequenced in a study of PD-L1 blockade in urothelial cancer. Assay: immunoSEQ multiplex PCR; the TCRdb copy retains only in-frame clones and omits some. The repertoire consists of tens of thousands of clones, with 85% to 90% occurring once and the leading ten covering roughly 2.1%. This sample comprised PBMCs, obtained around atezolizumab (anti-PD-L1) treatment. The source is a man aged 60 to 69 with urothelial cancer.

The V and J genes are TRBV6-1 and TRBJ2-3; possible D gene TRBD2, 6 bases. The germline CDR1 and CDR2 sequences are MNHNS and SASEGT. V gave up 6 bases and J gave up 1 base, with 14 bases separating them. The CDR3 has 15 amino acids. CDR3 coding DNA: TGTGCCAGCAGACCTACTTGGGGGGGCACAGATACGCAGTATTTT. Amino acid sequence: CASRPTWGGTDTQYF.

The chain joins TRBV2 to TRBJ2-7; 10 bases match TRBD1. Germline V CDR1 and CDR2: SNHLY, FYNNEI. J gave up 3 bases and V 7 bases, and 3 bases lay outside the gene matches. The CDR3 runs 13 residues. The CDR3 reads CASTGQGVYEQYF. Here the CDR3 DNA reads TGTGCCAGCACCGGACAGGGGGTCTACGAGCAGTACTTC.

The V call is TRBV29-1, the J call TRBJ1-1, with TRBD1 matching 9 bases. The CDR3 is 13 amino acids. The germline V gene has CDR1 SQVTM and CDR2 ANQGSEA. V was pared by 1 base and J by 4 bases, with 1 base of the junction left unmatched. CDR3 in amino acids: CSVEVTGGTEAFF. For the CDR3, the DNA is TGCAGCGTTGAAGTGACAGGGGGCACTGAAGCTTTCTTT.

The V gene is TRBV7-3, the J gene TRBJ2-4; TRBD2 aligns across 7 bases. Trimming took 6 bases from V and 7 from J; bases not matched to a gene: 9. This CDR3 is 14 amino acids long. Germline assignment: CDR1 SGHTA and CDR2 FQGTGA. CDR3 amino acids: CASSLDAGGNIQYF. CDR3 DNA: TGTGCCAGCAGTCTGGACGCCGGGGGGAACATTCAGTACTTC. The full variable domain, rest sourced from reference TRBV7-3 and TRBJ2-4, is GAGVSQTPSNKVTEKGKYVELRCDPISGHTALYWYRQSLGQGPEFLIYFQGTGAADDSGLPNDRFFAVRPEGSVSTLKIQRTERGDSAVYLCASSLDAGGNIQYFGAGTRLSVL.

This rearrangement joins TRBV2 to TRBJ1-4, with TRBD1 as a possible D gene (6 bases). The CDR3 runs to 14 residues. In germline, CDR1 is SNHLY, CDR2 FYNNEI. The ends were cut back, 6 bases at V and 4 bases at J, with 12 bases in the middle. Here the CDR3 DNA reads TGTGCCAGCAGGGCCGGGACAAGTAATGAAAAACTGTTTTTT. Its protein is CASRAGTSNEKLFF.

The chain uses TRBV28 and TRBJ2-7; 10 nucleotides align to TRBD1. The CDR3 has 15 amino acids. V dropped 3 bases and J dropped 6; count of bases not matched to a gene: 8. CDR1 is MDHEN, CDR2 SYDVKM, per germline. CDR3 region: CASSLGDRGVGEQYF. As DNA, the CDR3 is TGTGCCAGCAGTTTGGGGGACAGGGGTGTCGGCGAGCAGTACTTC.

The chain uses TRBV4-1 and TRBJ2-7, with 8 bases matching TRBD2. Germline assignment: CDR1 MGHRA and CDR2 YSYEKL. The CDR3 is 19 residues long. Losses at the gene ends were 0 bases for V and 2 bases for J; bases not matched to a gene: 15. This CDR3 is CASSQEGSSGRSVPYEQYF. As DNA, the CDR3 is TGCGCCAGCAGCCAAGAGGGTTCTAGCGGGCGGAGCGTACCCTACGAGCAGTACTTC.

V and J are TRBV7-2 and TRBJ2-3; 10 nucleotides line up with TRBD2. Trimming took 5 bases from V and 0 from J; bases not matched to a gene: 5. The CDR3 has 16 amino acids. Germline CDR1 and CDR2: SGHTA and FQGNSA. In nucleotides, the CDR3 is TGTGCCAGCAGCCCTGGGACTAGCGTTAGCACAGATACGCAGTATTTT. This codes for CASSPGTSVSTDTQYF.

This chain connects TRBV5-1 to TRBJ1-1; maybe TRBD1 (5 bases). Per germline, CDR1 SGHRS and CDR2 YFSETQ. The V end lost 4 bases, the J end lost 5 bases, and 15 bases lay between the germline ends. The CDR3 length is 14 residues. CDR3 loop: CASSPGGGTTEAFF. The CDR3, as DNA: TGCGCCAGCAGCCCAGGAGGAGGGACTACTGAAGCTTTCTTT. Using reference TRBV5-1 and TRBJ1-1 for the parts outside the CDR3, the full variable domain is KAGVTQTPRYLIKTRGQQVTLSCSPISGHRSVSWYQQTPGQGLQFLFEYFSETQRNKGNFPGRFSGRQFSNSRSEMNVSTLELGDSALYLCASSPGGGTTEAFFGQGTRLTVV.

This clone was picked up one time. V and J are TRBV2 and TRBJ1-4; D unresolved. This CDR3 has 13 residues. Germline V gene sequence: CDR1 SNHLY, CDR2 FYNNEI. Trimming pared 11 bases from V and 2 bases from J, leaving 12 bases between. The CDR3 DNA sequence: TGTGCCTGCCGGGTGATGACTAATGAAAAACTGTTTTTT. Its translation is CACRVMTNEKLFF. Based on the CDR3 plus reference TRBV2 and TRBJ1-4, the full variable domain is EPEVTQTPSHQVTQMGQEVILRCVPISNHLYFYWYRQILGQKVEFLVSFYNNEISEKSEIFDDQFSVERPDGSNFTLKIRSTKLEDSAMYFCACRVMTNEKLFFGSGTQLSVL.

This chain links TRBV6-1 with TRBJ2-1; weak D call: TRBD2 (5 bases). Germline values: CDR1 MNHNS, CDR2 SASEGT. The CDR3 contains 15 residues. V was pared by 4 bases and J by 4 bases, with 14 bases between. The CDR3 DNA reads TGTGCCAGCAGTGTGTGGACTGGCTATTACAATGAGCAGTTCTTC. Protein sequence: CASSVWTGYYNEQFF.

This clone has just a few counts. The gene calls are TRBV11-2 and TRBJ2-3, with D perhaps TRBD2 (5 bases). The CDR3 covers 15 residues. The germline V and J ends were trimmed by 5 bases and 3 bases, with 15 bases remaining between them. Germline CDR1 and CDR2: SGHAT and FQNNGV. The CDR3 DNA reads as TGTGCCAGCAGCCCCCGAGGAGCGGAGACAGATACGCAGTATTTT. This encodes CASSPRGAETDTQYF.

The chain combines TRBV28 with TRBJ2-1, with D unclear. The CDR3 sequence is 14 residues long. V was trimmed by 7 bases and J by 5 bases, leaving 15 bases between them. The V gene's germline CDR1 is MDHEN and CDR2 SYDVKM. In DNA, the CDR3 is TGTGCCAGCAATTCCCCCCGAGGCCACAATGAGCAGTTCTTC. Its translation: CASNSPRGHNEQFF.

The V gene is TRBV19, the J gene TRBJ1-1; D gene uncertain. V was clipped by 6 bases and J by 5 bases, with 10 bases between them. Per the germline V gene, CDR1 is LNHDA and CDR2 is SQIVND (reference sequence). The CDR3 has 12 amino acids. This chain's CDR3 is CASSYSGTEAFF. The CDR3 bases are TGTGCCAGTAGCTACTCGGGGACTGAAGCTTTCTTT.

In this sample, this clone turned up once. The rearrangement uses TRBV11-2 and TRBJ2-5; D gene unclear. CDR1 and CDR2 (germline): SGHAT, FQNNGV. The V end lost 1 base, the J end lost 0 bases, and 9 bases lay between the germline ends. The CDR3 length is 15 residues. For the CDR3, the DNA is TGTGCCAGCAGCTTAGGGCTAGGAGACCAAGAGACCCAGTACTTC. Translation: CASSLGLGDQETQYF.

The gene calls are TRBV4-3 and TRBJ2-2; 9 bases match TRBD2. Germline V gene lookup returns CDR1 LGHNA and CDR2 YSLEER. Germline trimming cut 4 bases from V and 5 bases from J; bases unmatched to any gene: 14. CDR3 length: 18 residues. CDR3 amino acids: CASSRELAGGLYTGELFF. For the CDR3, the DNA is TGCGCCAGCAGCCGGGAACTGGCGGGGGGGTTATATACCGGGGAGCTGTTTTTT.

The chain couples TRBV7-2 to TRBJ1-4; the match to TRBD1 covers 12 bases. The CDR3 runs 15 residues. Germline V gives CDR1 SGHTA, CDR2 FQGNSA. V was pared by 5 bases and J by 8 bases, with 6 bases of the junction left unmatched. Written as DNA, the CDR3 is TGTGCCAGCAGCCAGATGGGACAGGGGGCGGAAAAACTGTTTTTT. Protein product: CASSQMGQGAEKLFF.

This clone came up a few times. The J gene is TRBJ2-7, the V gene TRBV4-2, with 8 nucleotides matching TRBD2. The CDR3 runs to 15 residues. Losses at the gene ends were 7 bases for V and 3 bases for J; bases not matched to a gene: 11. Looked up from germline, CDR1 is LGHNA and CDR2 is YNFKEQ. Here the CDR3 reads CASTPERGRYYEQYF. In DNA, the CDR3 is TGTGCCAGCACCCCTGAGCGGGGGAGATACTACGAGCAGTACTTC.

The CDR3 DNA reads as TGTGCCAGCAGCCGCGGAACGGGAGGGAATGAGCAGTTCTTC. It specifies CASSRGTGGNEQFF. This chain connects TRBV11-2 to TRBJ2-1; TRBD2 matches at 8 bases. This CDR3 comprises 14 residues. The germline V gene encodes CDR1 SGHAT and CDR2 FQNNGV. V trimming: 5 bases; J trimming: 7 bases; junction bases outside the gene matches: 7.

This chain connects TRBV15 to TRBJ2-3; 8 bases align to TRBD2. Germline trimming cut 8 bases from V and 4 bases from J; bases unmatched to any gene: 8. CDR1 is LNHNV and CDR2 is YYDKDF in the germline V gene (reference sequence). This CDR3 has 14 amino acids. The CDR3 DNA is TGTGCCACCTCTTCAGCGGGAGTGCCAGATACGCAGTATTTT. Its protein is CATSSAGVPDTQYF.

CDR3 sequence: CASSLRRGIYEQYF. The CDR3 nucleotides are TGTGCCAGCAGCTTACGCAGGGGGATCTACGAGCAGTACTTC. The genes are TRBV5-5 and TRBJ2-7; 7 bases match TRBD1. Per germline, CDR1 SGHKS and CDR2 YYEKEE (reference sequence). J lost 3 bases, V lost 2 bases, and 5 bases had no gene match. This CDR3 contains 14 residues.

This clone was seen once. The rearrangement uses TRBV4-1 and TRBJ2-7, with D perhaps TRBD1 (5 bases). The CDR3 covers 13 residues. CDR1 MGHRA and CDR2 YSYEKL come from the germline V gene. The V gene lost 8 bases and the J gene lost 0 bases, with 11 bases spanning the gap. DNA for the CDR3: TGCGCCAGCCTGGACATCCTCTCCTACGAGCAGTACTTC. As protein: CASLDILSYEQYF.

CDR3 coding DNA: TGTGCCAGCTCACCCAGCAGACAGGTTAGCTCCTACGAGCAGTACTTC. Residues: CASSPSRQVSSYEQYF. The chain carries TRBV18 and TRBJ2-7, with D perhaps TRBD1 (6 bases). Germline V CDR1 and CDR2: KGHSH, LQKENI. The CDR3 is 16 residues long. V was cut by 3 bases and J by 0 bases, with 15 bases left in between.

In this sample, this clone turned up once. The rearrangement joins TRBV28 to TRBJ2-7; 10 positions match TRBD2. The germline CDR1 and CDR2 sequences are MDHEN and SYDVKM. With 5 bases clipped from V and 6 bases from J, the junction kept 13 bases outside the gene matches. The length of the CDR3 is 16 residues. CDR3 in DNA: TGTGCCAGCAGTCTCTACCTAGCGGGAGCTCGTGGCGAGCAGTACTTC. Its translation is CASSLYLAGARGEQYF.

The V call is TRBV25-1, the J call TRBJ1-6; 7 positions agree with TRBD1. Trimming removed 2 bases from V and 7 bases from J; junction bases left unmatched: 5. This CDR3 has 15 amino acids. Germline assignment: CDR1 MGHDK and CDR2 SYGVNS. This CDR3 reads CASSEIDRENSPLHF. CDR3 DNA sequence: TGTGCCAGCAGTGAAATCGACAGGGAGAATTCACCCCTCCACTTT.